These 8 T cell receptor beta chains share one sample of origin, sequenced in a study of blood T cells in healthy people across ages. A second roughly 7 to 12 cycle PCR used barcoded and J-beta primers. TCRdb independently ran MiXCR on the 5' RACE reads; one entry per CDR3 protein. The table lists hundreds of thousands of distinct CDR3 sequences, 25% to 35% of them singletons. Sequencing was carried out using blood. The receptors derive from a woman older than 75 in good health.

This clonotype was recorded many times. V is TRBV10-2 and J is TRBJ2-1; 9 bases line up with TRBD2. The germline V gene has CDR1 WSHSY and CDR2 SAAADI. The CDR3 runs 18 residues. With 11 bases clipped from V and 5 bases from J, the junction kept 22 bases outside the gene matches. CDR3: CAASGGRSAGGPNNEQFF. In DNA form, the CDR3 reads TGCGCCGCCTCCGGGGGGCGCTCAGCGGGGGGCCCTAACAATGAGCAGTTCTTC.

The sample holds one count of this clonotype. CDR3 region: CASSSGTGLTGANVLTF. CDR3 nucleotide sequence: TGTGCCAGCTCATCCGGGACAGGGTTAACTGGGGCCAACGTCCTGACTTTC. V is TRBV18 and J is TRBJ2-6; 9 nucleotides match TRBD1. Germline CDR1 and CDR2: KGHSH and LQKENI. J lost 2 bases, V lost 5 bases, and 7 bases had no gene match. The CDR3 runs to 17 residues.

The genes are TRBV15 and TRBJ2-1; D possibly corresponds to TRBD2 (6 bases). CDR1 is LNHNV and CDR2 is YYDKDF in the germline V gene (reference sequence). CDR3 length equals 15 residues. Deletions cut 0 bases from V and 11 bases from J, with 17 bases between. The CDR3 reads CATSRDLAGRLKQFF. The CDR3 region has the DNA TGTGCCACCAGCAGAGATCTTGCGGGGAGGTTAAAGCAGTTCTTC. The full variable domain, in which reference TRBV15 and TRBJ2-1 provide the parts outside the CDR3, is DAMVIQNPRYQVTQFGKPVTLSCSQTLNHNVMYWYQQKSSQAPKLLFHYYDKDFNNEADTPDNFQSRRPNTSFCFLDIRSPGLGDTAMYLCATSRDLAGRLKQFFGPGTRLTVL.

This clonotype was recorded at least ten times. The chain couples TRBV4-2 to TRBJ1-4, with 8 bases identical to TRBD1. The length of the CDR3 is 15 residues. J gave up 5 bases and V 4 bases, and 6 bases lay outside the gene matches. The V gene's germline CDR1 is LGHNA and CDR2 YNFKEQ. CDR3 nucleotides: TGTGCCAGCAGCCCCGGACAGGGCAGGAATGAAAAACTGTTTTTT. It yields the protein CASSPGQGRNEKLFF.

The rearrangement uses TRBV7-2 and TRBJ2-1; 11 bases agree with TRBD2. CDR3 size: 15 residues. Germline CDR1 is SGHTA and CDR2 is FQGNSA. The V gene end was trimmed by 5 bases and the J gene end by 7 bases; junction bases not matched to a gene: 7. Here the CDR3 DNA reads TGTGCCAGCAGCCTAACTAGCGGGGGCCTTAATGAGCAGTTCTTC. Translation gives CASSLTSGGLNEQFF.

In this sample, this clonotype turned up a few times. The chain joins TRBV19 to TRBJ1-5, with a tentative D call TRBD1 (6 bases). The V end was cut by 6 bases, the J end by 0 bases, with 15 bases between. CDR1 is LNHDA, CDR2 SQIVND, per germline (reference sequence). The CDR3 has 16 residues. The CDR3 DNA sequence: TGTGCCAGTAGCCTGGGACATTTCTCTAGCAATCAGCCCCAGCATTTT. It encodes CASSLGHFSSNQPQHF.

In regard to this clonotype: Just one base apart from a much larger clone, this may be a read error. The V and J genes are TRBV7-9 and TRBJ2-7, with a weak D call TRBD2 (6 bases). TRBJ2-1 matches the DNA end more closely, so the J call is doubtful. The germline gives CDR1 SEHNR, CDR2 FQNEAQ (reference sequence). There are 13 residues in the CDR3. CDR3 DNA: TGTGCCAGCAATCGGGACTCCCAATACGAGCAGTTCTTC. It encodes CASNRDSQYEQFF.

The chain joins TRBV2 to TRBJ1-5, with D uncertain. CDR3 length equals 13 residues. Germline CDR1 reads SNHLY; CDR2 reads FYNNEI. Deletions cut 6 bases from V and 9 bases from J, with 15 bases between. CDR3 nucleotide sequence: TGTGCCAGCAGGGAGCGGGCCCTACGGCCCCAGCATTTT. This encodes CASRERALRPQHF.